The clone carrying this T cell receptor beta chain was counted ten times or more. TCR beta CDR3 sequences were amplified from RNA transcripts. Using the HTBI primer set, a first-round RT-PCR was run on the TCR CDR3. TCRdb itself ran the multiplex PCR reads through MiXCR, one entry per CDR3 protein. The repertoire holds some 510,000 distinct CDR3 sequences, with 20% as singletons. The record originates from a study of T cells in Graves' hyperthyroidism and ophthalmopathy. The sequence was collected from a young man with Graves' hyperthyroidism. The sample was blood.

CDR3 region: CASSLNRGNTEAFF. The CDR3 DNA reads TGTGCCAGCAGCTTAAACAGAGGGAACACTGAAGCTTTCTTT. The chain couples TRBV7-8 to TRBJ1-1; no clear D gene. The CDR3 is made up of 14 amino acids. Germline V gives CDR1 SGHVS, CDR2 FQNEAQ. V was trimmed by 2 bases and J by 1 base, leaving 8 bases between them.